This is a list of T cell receptor beta chains from one sample in a study of T cells in Graves' hyperthyroidism and ophthalmopathy. MiXCR was run by TCRdb on the multiplex PCR reads, yielding one entry per CDR3 protein. The top ten clones hold about 3.8% of a sample with under 650,000 distinct CDR3 sequences, around 15% of them seen once. The sequenced sample consisted of blood. These receptors were taken from a woman in her 30s with Graves' hyperthyroidism. Each CDR3 is given with its conserved first and last residue. Fields, in order: clone size, D gene, V gene, J gene, CDR3 protein, CDR3 DNA. A D gene is named only where the DNA matches it firmly. Clone size, where shown, is once, few, many, or a class for clones that have expanded.

>many|NA|TRBV6-6|TRBJ1-1
CASSYEVSNTEAFF
TGTGCCAGCAGTTACGAGGTCTCGAACACTGAAGCTTTCTTT
>NA|TRBD1|TRBV5-1|TRBJ1-3
CASSFQGAGGNTIYF
TGCGCCAGCAGCTTCCAGGGGGCTGGGGGAAACACCATATATTTT
>many|NA|TRBV11-3|TRBJ2-1
CASSKDFVSYNEQFF
TGTGCCAGCAGCAAAGACTTCGTCTCCTACAATGAGCAGTTCTTC
>many|NA|TRBV28|TRBJ2-3
CASRLHPEGDTQYF
TGTGCCAGCAGGTTACACCCTGAGGGTGATACGCAGTATTTT
>many|NA|TRBV12-3/TRBV12-4|TRBJ1-1
CASRLGNSAAFF
TGTGCCAGCAGGTTAGGGAACAGCGCAGCTTTCTTT
>NA|NA|TRBV11-2|TRBJ1-1
CASLPLIVGVNTEAFF
TGTGCCAGCCTCCCCCTAATTGTTGGGGTTAACACTGAAGCTTTCTTT
>few|NA|TRBV20-1|TRBJ1-5
CSARRTPVEGSNQPQHF
TGCAGTGCTAGACGGACACCGGTGGAGGGGAGCAATCAGCCCCAGCATTTT
>many|TRBD1|TRBV2|TRBJ2-7
CASSEGRDRIYEQYF
TGTGCCAGCAGTGAAGGGCGGGACAGGATCTACGAGCAGTACTTC
>few|TRBD2|TRBV5-1|TRBJ2-5
CASGDRSGSGGGTQYF
TGCGCCAGCGGCGACAGGAGCGGGAGTGGGGGAGGGACCCAGTACTTC
>many|TRBD2|TRBV2|TRBJ2-1
CASSEGRGSYNEQFF
TGTGCCAGCAGTGAAGGGCGGGGGTCCTACAATGAGCAGTTCTTC
>few|TRBD2|TRBV7-2|TRBJ2-3
CASSRTSALLSTDTQYF
TGTGCCAGCAGCCGGACTAGCGCCCTACTGAGCACAGATACGCAGTATTTT